Below, 26 T cell receptor beta chains from the same sample are listed, as sequenced in a study of T cell changes during pregnancy in multiple sclerosis. Generated by immunoSEQ multiplex PCR, the TCRdb table keeps only in-frame clones and is missing some. The table has some 49,000 clones, 80% to 95% seen once. The sample in question was CD8+ T cells from peripheral blood mononuclear cells, obtained in the second trimester of pregnancy. The receptors were gathered from a female donor with multiple sclerosis, enrolled in a pregnancy study.

The chain uses TRBV19 and TRBJ1-1; tentative D call: TRBD1 (6 bases). V was shortened by 4 bases and J by 0 bases, with 15 bases between the two germline ends. CDR1 is LNHDA and CDR2 is SQIVND in the germline V gene (reference sequence). The CDR3 is 16 amino acids. The CDR3 sequence: CASSTGWTALNTEAFF. DNA for the CDR3: TGTGCCAGTAGTACCGGATGGACAGCTTTGAACACTGAAGCTTTCTTT.

This clone has only one observation. The CDR3 loop reads CASSESRQGTAQYF. The CDR3 DNA is TGCGCCAGCAGTGAGTCGAGGCAGGGAACGGCCCAGTACTTC. The rearrangement uses TRBV10-2 and TRBJ2-5, with D maybe TRBD1 (5 bases). This CDR3 is built from 14 residues. Germline loops: CDR1 WSHSY, CDR2 SAAADI. The V gene lost 0 bases and the J gene lost 9 bases, with 14 bases spanning the gap.

The chain joins TRBV5-8 to TRBJ2-7; no reliable D call. Trimming cost V 0 bases and J 0 bases, with 4 bases left between them. This CDR3 is 13 amino acids long. Germline CDR1 is SGHTS and CDR2 is YDEGEE. The CDR3 loop reads CASSLAGSYEQYF. CDR3 bases: TGTGCCAGCAGCTTGGCCGGCTCCTACGAGCAGTACTTC. Supplemented by reference TRBV5-8 and TRBJ2-7, the full variable domain reads EAGVTQSPTHLIKTRGQQATLRCSPISGHTSVYWYQQALGLGLQFLLWYDEGEERNRGNFPPRFSGRQFPNYSSELNVNALELEDSALYLCASSLAGSYEQYFGPGTRLTVT.

V is TRBV6-6 and J is TRBJ1-1; 8 nucleotides agree with TRBD1. Germline values: CDR1 MNHNY, CDR2 SVGAGI (reference sequence). The CDR3 is made up of 11 amino acids. V was pared by 7 bases and J by 6 bases, with 1 base of the junction left unmatched. The CDR3 reads CASIQGAEAFF. The CDR3 nucleotides read TGTGCCAGCATACAGGGGGCTGAAGCTTTCTTT.

The CDR3 sequence is CASSLGELAIDEQYF. CDR3 nucleotides: TGTGCCAGCAGCTTGGGGGAGCTAGCGATAGACGAGCAGTACTTC. The chain combines TRBV5-4 with TRBJ2-7, with D possibly being TRBD2 (6 bases). CDR3 length equals 15 residues. Germline V gene lookup returns CDR1 SGHNT and CDR2 YYREEE (reference sequence). Trimming took 0 bases from V and 5 from J, leaving 15 bases between them.

The gene calls are TRBV4-3 and TRBJ2-3; 9 nucleotides agree with TRBD2. Germline V CDR1 and CDR2: LGHNA, YSLEER. After removal of 1 base from V and 2 bases from J, the junction contained 7 bases not matched to a gene. The CDR3 is made up of 17 amino acids. CDR3 bases: TGCGCCAGCAGCCAAGGCCGGCGGGGGGGTCTCACAGATACGCAGTATTTT. This codes for CASSQGRRGGLTDTQYF.

The rearrangement uses TRBV13 and TRBJ2-7; 11 nucleotides agree with TRBD1. The CDR3 is 14 amino acids. From germline, CDR1 is PRHDT and CDR2 FYEKMQ (reference sequence). Trimming took 4 bases from V and 6 from J; bases not matched to a gene: 5. CDR3 nucleotides: TGTGCCAGCAGCTCCCGGACAGGGGGCTCCGAGCAGTACTTC. This sequence encodes CASSSRTGGSEQYF.

The V gene is TRBV27, the J gene TRBJ2-5; D is ambiguous. Germline V gene sequence: CDR1 MNHEY, CDR2 SMNVEV (reference sequence). The CDR3 extends over 14 amino acids. Deletions cut 0 bases from V and 2 bases from J, with 7 bases between. CDR3 amino acids: CASSLSADQETQYF. Here the CDR3 DNA reads TGTGCCAGCAGTTTATCGGCAGATCAAGAGACCCAGTACTTC.

The rearrangement links TRBV4-3 to TRBJ1-4; D unclear. CDR3 length: 15 residues. Trimming left V 1 base short and J 5 bases short, with 11 bases between. Germline V lookup: CDR1 LGHNA, CDR2 YSLEER. The CDR3 protein is CASSQGSAQNEKLFF. CDR3 DNA sequence: TGCGCCAGCAGCCAAGGGTCTGCCCAGAATGAAAAACTGTTTTTT.

This rearrangement joins TRBV9 to TRBJ1-2; TRBD1 aligns across 7 bases. Germline-derived CDR1 and CDR2 are SGDLS and YYNGEE. The V segment lost 0 bases and the J segment 5 bases; nucleotides outside the gene matches: 13. The CDR3 contains 17 residues. CDR3 in DNA: TGTGCCAGCAGCGTAGCTCCTGGCAGGGGGGACACTTATGGCTACACCTTC. The encoded protein is CASSVAPGRGDTYGYTF.

V and J are TRBV4-3 and TRBJ2-2; maybe TRBD2 (6 bases). The CDR3 has 18 amino acids. V lost 0 bases and J 7 bases, leaving 21 bases between the germline ends. Germline V gene lookup returns CDR1 LGHNA and CDR2 YSLEER. The CDR3: CASSQDSPRGKGYGELFF. The CDR3 coding sequence is TGCGCCAGCAGCCAAGATTCGCCCCGGGGGAAGGGTTACGGGGAGCTGTTTTTT.

In its sample, this clone was seen a few times. The rearrangement uses TRBV4-3 and TRBJ2-4; 7 nucleotides match TRBD1. Germline values: CDR1 LGHNA, CDR2 YSLEER. There are 17 residues in the CDR3. J was trimmed by 1 base and V by 4 bases; bases with no gene match: 10. The CDR3 region has the DNA TGCGCCAGCAGCCCTCAATACAGGGGCTGGGCCAAAAACATTCAGTACTTC. Its translation: CASSPQYRGWAKNIQYF.

The chain couples TRBV10-3 to TRBJ1-2; 11 bases align to TRBD1. CDR1 is ENHRY, CDR2 SYGVKD, per germline. The V segment lost 3 bases and the J segment 10 bases; nucleotides outside the gene matches: 4. The CDR3 runs to 13 residues. The DNA for the CDR3 is TGTGCCATCAGTGAAAGGGACAGGGGGTTCTACACCTTC. It codes for CAISERDRGFYTF.

Details on this clone: The same CDR3 also results from other DNA sequences found in this sample. The chain recombines TRBV6-4 with TRBJ2-3; a possible D gene is TRBD2 (6 bases). Germline lookup yields CDR1 MRHNA and CDR2 SNTAGT. This CDR3 is built from 15 residues. The V end lost 0 bases, the J end lost 4 bases, and 11 bases lay between the germline ends. The CDR3 is CASSDSSGGADTQYF. In DNA, the CDR3 is TGTGCCAGCAGTGACTCCTCAGGAGGGGCAGATACGCAGTATTTT.

As to this clone: The junction differs from germline at one of its ends, possibly a read error. The gene calls are TRBV11-2 and TRBJ1-2; D call uncertain. CDR3 length equals 12 residues. Per germline, CDR1 SGHAT and CDR2 FQNNGV. CDR3 coding DNA: TGTGCAAGCAATGGGGTTCGGGGTGGCTACACCTTC. Protein sequence: CASNGVRGGYTF.

V gene TRBV7-9 combines with J gene TRBJ1-2; 9 positions match TRBD1. With V trimmed by 3 bases and J by 6 bases, 14 bases remained unmatched. The CDR3 is 17 amino acids. The germline gives CDR1 SEHNR, CDR2 FQNEAQ (reference sequence). The CDR3 DNA reads TGTGCCAGCAGCTTGGGTGTGGTGACAGGGGGAGAAGATGGCTACACCTTC. It codes for CASSLGVVTGGEDGYTF. Supplemented by reference TRBV7-9 and TRBJ1-2, the full variable domain reads DTGVSQNPRHKITKRGQNVTFRCDPISEHNRLYWYRQTLGQGPEFLTYFQNEAQLEKSRLLSDRFSAERPKGSFSTLEIQRTEQGDSAMYLCASSLGVVTGGEDGYTFGSGTRLTVV.

This chain links TRBV11-2 with TRBJ2-1; weak D call: TRBD1 (6 bases). Trimming left V 5 bases short and J 10 bases short, with 18 bases between. The CDR3 consists of 14 residues. Looked up from germline, CDR1 is SGHAT and CDR2 is FQNNGV. CDR3 loop: CASSPSRKGDEQFF. In nucleotides, the CDR3 is TGTGCCAGCAGCCCCTCTAGGAAGGGGGACGAGCAGTTCTTC.

The chain combines TRBV27 with TRBJ1-1; possible D gene TRBD1, 5 bases. V was clipped by 3 bases and J by 3 bases, with 8 bases between them. The germline CDR1 and CDR2 sequences are MNHEY and SMNVEV (reference sequence). The CDR3 consists of 13 residues. The CDR3 reads CASSFLGDTEAFF. For the CDR3, the DNA is TGTGCCAGCAGTTTTTTAGGGGACACTGAAGCTTTCTTT.

The gene calls are TRBV15 and TRBJ2-7; TRBD2 matches at 15 bases. This CDR3 spans 15 amino acids. After removal of 3 bases from V and 5 bases from J, the junction contained 2 bases not matched to a gene. Germline V gene data show CDR1 as LNHNV and CDR2 as YYDKDF (reference sequence). CDR3 nucleotide sequence: TGTGCCACCAGCAGCGGACTAGCGGGGGGGAACGAGCAGTACTTC. Translating it yields CATSSGLAGGNEQYF.

The chain has TRBV18 and TRBJ2-7, with D unresolved. The length of the CDR3 is 15 residues. Per the germline V gene, CDR1 is KGHSH and CDR2 is LQKENI. Deletions cut 4 bases from V and 0 bases from J, with 13 bases between. The CDR3 bases are TGTGCCAGCTCACTGAAGAAGTATAGCTCCTACGAGCAGTACTTC. Its translation: CASSLKKYSSYEQYF.

This chain joins TRBV19 and TRBJ2-1; weak D call: TRBD2 (6 bases). Germline lookup yields CDR1 LNHDA and CDR2 SQIVND (reference sequence). The length of the CDR3 is 12 residues. Between the trimmed V and J ends, which lost 5 bases and 8 bases, there was a span of 10 bases. The CDR3 DNA follows: TGTGCCAGTAGTGTACCGGGAGATGAGCAGTTCTTC. Protein product: CASSVPGDEQFF.

The genes are TRBV27 and TRBJ2-7; TRBD1 is a possible D gene (5 bases). There are 13 residues in the CDR3. Germline V gene data show CDR1 as MNHEY and CDR2 as SMNVEV (reference sequence). Trimming left V 3 bases short and J 3 bases short, with 9 bases between. DNA of the CDR3: TGTGCCAGCAGTTTGGCCGACAGCTACGAGCAGTACTTC. As protein: CASSLADSYEQYF.

The rearrangement joins TRBV4-2 to TRBJ2-1; 8 bases fit TRBD2. The CDR3 consists of 17 residues. The germline V gene has CDR1 LGHNA and CDR2 YNFKEQ. V was clipped by 0 bases and J by 4 bases; unmatched bases: 8. The CDR3 reads CASSQEIRGGLYNEQFF. DNA for the CDR3: TGTGCCAGCAGCCAAGAAATCCGGGGGGGGCTTTACAATGAGCAGTTCTTC.

The CDR3 loop is CASSLTSGGYNEQFF. CDR3 DNA sequence: TGTGCCAGCAGCCTGACTAGCGGGGGCTACAATGAGCAGTTCTTC. The chain links TRBV2 to TRBJ2-1; 12 bases are a match to TRBD2. Germline V CDR1 and CDR2: SNHLY, FYNNEI. The CDR3 extends over 15 amino acids. Losses at the gene ends were 6 bases for V and 3 bases for J; bases not matched to a gene: 3.

The rearrangement joins TRBV19 to TRBJ1-5, with D perhaps matching TRBD1 (5 bases). CDR1 LNHDA and CDR2 SQIVND come from the germline V gene (reference sequence). Trimming left V 3 bases short and J 1 base short, with 10 bases between. The CDR3 covers 15 residues. The CDR3 nucleotides read TGTGCCAGTAGTATCCCCAGGGCGAGCAATCAGCCCCAGCATTTT. This gives the protein CASSIPRASNQPQHF. Using reference TRBV19 and TRBJ1-5 for the parts outside the CDR3, the full variable domain is DGGITQSPKYLFRKEGQNVTLSCEQNLNHDAMYWYRQDPGQGLRLIYYSQIVNDFQKGDIAEGYSVSREKKESFPLTVTSAQKNPTAFYLCASSIPRASNQPQHFGDGTRLSIL.

The chain combines TRBV6-4 with TRBJ1-4, with D tentatively TRBD1 (6 bases). Germline CDR1 is MRHNA and CDR2 is SNTAGT. The CDR3 consists of 16 residues. V lost 0 bases and J 5 bases, leaving 13 bases between the germline ends. CDR3 in amino acids: CASSDSGRGKNEKLFF. CDR3 in DNA: TGTGCCAGCAGTGACTCGGGGAGGGGGAAGAATGAAAAACTGTTTTTT.